These 20 T cell receptor beta chains came from one sample sequenced in a study of shared clonotypes between healthy human individuals (dated by TCRdb to 2018 to 2021). The library was produced with the immunoSEQ multiplex PCR assay. Drawn from immuneACCESS, this table holds only the in-frame rearrangements with V and J called that TCRdb kept. Clones are partly lost; checked studies trace under half to an unresolved V gene and leave the rest unexplained. The sample records about 2 million clones, approximately 95% of which are singletons. Together, the top ten hold roughly 1% of the sample. CD8 naive samples were CD45RO-negative cells positively selected for CCR7, giving a CD45RA+CCR7+ population that excluded TemRA cells. The sample consisted of naive CD8+ T cells sorted from blood. The cell subset or site label of this sample denotes: CD45RA+CCR7+. The source of these receptors is a man between 18 and 29 years old in good health.

The gene calls are TRBV6-6 and TRBJ1-2, with D maybe TRBD1 (5 bases). Deletions cut 7 bases from V and 5 bases from J, with 14 bases between. CDR3 length: 13 amino acids. Germline CDR1 is MNHNY and CDR2 is SVGAGI (reference sequence). CDR3 sequence (DNA): TGTGCCAGCACCCCGGGGCAGCCATATGGCTACACCTTC. Its protein product is CASTPGQPYGYTF.

A word on this clone: Other DNA sequences within the sample encode an identical CDR3. The chain recombines TRBV7-9 with TRBJ1-4; D gene unclear. The CDR3 length is 15 residues. Germline V gene sequence: CDR1 SEHNR, CDR2 FQNEAQ (reference sequence). V dropped 5 bases and J dropped 4 bases, with 14 bases sitting between them. The CDR3 spells CASSPPTGSNEKLFF. CDR3 in DNA: TGTGCCAGCAGCCCTCCGACGGGTAGTAATGAAAAACTGTTTTTT.

The chain has TRBV4-3 and TRBJ2-7; maybe TRBD1 (6 bases). Deletions cut 1 base from V and 4 bases from J, with 20 bases between. This CDR3 contains 17 residues. Per germline, CDR1 LGHNA and CDR2 YSLEER. CDR3 sequence reads: CASSQGLLGGEGYEQYF. The CDR3 bases are TGCGCCAGCAGCCAAGGACTTCTAGGGGGAGAGGGGTACGAGCAGTACTTC.

The chain uses TRBV4-1 and TRBJ1-1, with D hard to call. CDR1 and CDR2 from the germline V gene are MGHRA and YSYEKL. Trimming cost V 7 bases and J 0 bases, with 12 bases left between them. The CDR3 length is 14 residues. CDR3 loop: CASTTGGMNTEAFF. CDR3 DNA sequence: TGCGCCAGCACCACGGGCGGGATGAACACTGAAGCTTTCTTT.

The CDR3 region is CASSITSSGNTIYF. In DNA, the CDR3 is TGTGCCAGTAGTATAACCAGCTCTGGAAACACCATATATTTT. The V and J genes are TRBV19 and TRBJ1-3; D is undetermined. The CDR3 spans 14 residues. The V end lost 2 bases, the J end lost 0 bases, and 5 bases lay between the germline ends. Germline values: CDR1 LNHDA, CDR2 SQIVND (reference sequence).

The rearrangement links TRBV27 to TRBJ2-1; D not resolved. Trimming shortened V by 4 bases and J by 3 bases, and 7 bases separated the two germline ends. CDR3 size: 13 residues. Germline V gives CDR1 MNHEY, CDR2 SMNVEV (reference sequence). The CDR3: CASSSGVYNEQFF. The CDR3 DNA reads TGTGCCAGCAGTTCTGGGGTCTACAATGAGCAGTTCTTC.

The rearrangement links TRBV4-1 to TRBJ1-1; 7 nucleotides match TRBD1. The CDR3 extends over 17 amino acids. Germline values: CDR1 MGHRA, CDR2 YSYEKL. V trimming: 1 base; J trimming: 0 bases; junction bases outside the gene matches: 8. The CDR3 DNA reads TGCGCCAGCAGCCAAGCCTCGTCAGGGGGAATGAACACTGAAGCTTTCTTT. Its translation: CASSQASSGGMNTEAFF.

This rearrangement joins TRBV2 to TRBJ1-1, with TRBD1 as a possible D gene (5 bases). CDR3 length equals 15 residues. Germline assignment: CDR1 SNHLY and CDR2 FYNNEI. Trimming pared 1 base from V and 5 bases from J, leaving 14 bases between. The CDR3 region has the DNA TGTGCCAGCAGTGAAGGGGACCGACTTGGGACTGAAGCTTTCTTT. Translated, it gives CASSEGDRLGTEAFF.

This clone was seen a single time. The chain combines TRBV27 with TRBJ2-7, with D unclear. Germline CDR1 and CDR2: MNHEY and SMNVEV (reference sequence). Deletions cut 2 bases from V and 6 bases from J, with 11 bases between. The CDR3 runs to 13 residues. In DNA form, the CDR3 reads TGTGCCAGCAGTTTAACTCTGCTAAGCGAGCAGTACTTC. Its protein product is CASSLTLLSEQYF.

V usage is TRBV7-8 and J usage is TRBJ2-5, with unresolved D. Germline V CDR1 and CDR2: SGHVS, FQNEAQ. V was trimmed by 1 base and J by 1 base, leaving 7 bases between them. The CDR3 extends over 14 amino acids. The CDR3 nucleotides are TGTGCCAGCAGCTTAGTAGTCAGCCAAGAGACCCAGTACTTC. This encodes CASSLVVSQETQYF. Drawing the rest from reference TRBV7-8 and TRBJ2-5, the complete variable domain is GAGVSQSPRYKVAKRGQDVALRCDPISGHVSLFWYQQALGQGPEFLTYFQNEAQLDKSGLPSDRFFAERPEGSVSTLKIQRTQQEDSAVYLCASSLVVSQETQYFGPGTRLLVL.

Points on this clone: Other DNA sequences within the sample encode an identical CDR3. This chain uses TRBV30 with TRBJ2-3; D may match TRBD1 or TRBD2 (5 bases each). The CDR3 totals 14 residues. V lost 0 bases, J lost 2 bases, and 9 bases lay in between. Germline assignment: CDR1 GTSNPN and CDR2 SVGIG (reference sequence). The CDR3 DNA is TGTGCCTGGAGTGTGGGGGTATCCACAGATACGCAGTATTTT. This sequence encodes CAWSVGVSTDTQYF.

The rearrangement uses TRBV7-9 and TRBJ1-3; tentatively, D is TRBD1 (5 bases). V was clipped by 2 bases and J by 1 base, with 9 bases between them. Germline CDR1 and CDR2: SEHNR and FQNEAQ (reference sequence). The CDR3 covers 15 residues. CDR3 region: CASSLPRDSGNTIYF. The CDR3 bases are TGTGCCAGCAGCTTACCCAGGGATTCTGGAAACACCATATATTTT.

Notes on this clone: The sample has other DNA sequences that encode this CDR3 too. This sequence joins TRBV7-9 and TRBJ1-1; the D is unclear. The CDR3 runs 12 residues. The germline gives CDR1 SEHNR, CDR2 FQNEAQ (reference sequence). The germline V and J ends were trimmed by 2 bases and 5 bases, with 6 bases remaining between them. CDR3 sequence reads: CASSLLGTEAFF. CDR3 nucleotides: TGTGCCAGCAGCTTATTGGGGACTGAAGCTTTCTTT.

Remarks on this clone: Other DNA sequences in the sample encode the same CDR3. The chain employs TRBV7-8 and TRBJ2-1; possibly TRBD2 for D (5 bases). The CDR3 is made up of 15 amino acids. Germline lookup yields CDR1 SGHVS and CDR2 FQNEAQ. Trimming removed 3 bases at V and 0 bases at J, with 9 bases between. The CDR3 sequence is CASSLDLSSYNEQFF. In DNA, the CDR3 is TGTGCCAGCAGCTTGGACTTGAGCTCCTACAATGAGCAGTTCTTC.

This chain uses TRBV7-8 with TRBJ2-5, with D unresolved. The CDR3 has 12 residues. In germline, CDR1 is SGHVS, CDR2 FQNEAQ. Trimming cost V 2 bases and J 5 bases, with 6 bases left between them. The CDR3 nucleotides are TGTGCCAGCAGCTTATTCTCGGAGACCCAGTACTTC. Translating it yields CASSLFSETQYF.

The rearrangement uses TRBV4-1 and TRBJ2-1; 7 positions agree with TRBD1. Germline V gives CDR1 MGHRA, CDR2 YSYEKL. The V segment lost 1 base and the J segment 6 bases; nucleotides outside the gene matches: 3. This CDR3 is built from 14 residues. In DNA form, the CDR3 reads TGCGCCAGCAGCCAAGTAGGGGGCCCCAATGAGCAGTTCTTC. This sequence encodes CASSQVGGPNEQFF.

The chain links TRBV27 to TRBJ2-6; a possible D gene is TRBD1 (6 bases). The CDR3 is 15 amino acids. CDR1 MNHEY and CDR2 SMNVEV come from the germline V gene (reference sequence). The ends were cut back, 5 bases at V and 1 base at J, with 9 bases in the middle. This CDR3 is CASSPQGSGANVLTF. The CDR3 DNA reads as TGTGCCAGCAGTCCACAGGGATCTGGGGCCAACGTCCTGACTTTC. Drawing the rest from reference TRBV27 and TRBJ2-6, the complete variable domain is EAQVTQNPRYLITVTGKKLTVTCSQNMNHEYMSWYRQDPGLGLRQIYYSMNVEVTDKGDVPEGYKVSRKEKRNFPLILESPSPNQTSLYFCASSPQGSGANVLTFGAGSRLTVL.

The rearrangement joins TRBV9 to TRBJ2-1; TRBD2 matches at 8 bases. CDR1 is SGDLS, CDR2 YYNGEE, per germline. This CDR3 has 14 amino acids. The ends lost 0 bases at V and 8 bases at J; junction bases unmatched: 4. The CDR3 nucleotides read TGTGCCAGCAGCGTAGCCGGGGGGGCCGATGAGCAGTTCTTC. It specifies CASSVAGGADEQFF.

The rearrangement uses TRBV6-1 and TRBJ2-7, with TRBD1 identical over 7 bases. V shed 5 bases and J 4 bases; nucleotides not matched to a gene: 8. CDR1 and CDR2 from the germline V gene are MNHNS and SASEGT. The CDR3 totals 14 residues. CDR3 sequence (DNA): TGTGCCAGCAGTAATCCAGGGGGTATTTACGAGCAGTACTTC. Encoded protein: CASSNPGGIYEQYF.

V usage is TRBV11-2 and J usage is TRBJ1-2, with no clear D. Trimming cost V 4 bases and J 4 bases, with 10 bases left between them. Looked up from germline, CDR1 is SGHAT and CDR2 is FQNNGV. The CDR3 has 13 amino acids. CDR3 nucleotide sequence: TGTGCCAGCAGCTCCCCGGGAACCTATGGCTACACCTTC. This sequence encodes CASSSPGTYGYTF.